These 7 T cell receptor beta chains were sequenced from one sample in a study of blood T cell repertoires in COVID-19. Using immunoSEQ multiplex PCR, the repertoire was profiled, and TCRdb retains in-frame clones only, with some absent. Seen here are approximately 290,000 clones, just over 90% observed once, and the top ten hold around 2.2%. Sequencing input: peripheral blood. The receptors originated from a woman between 25 and 40 years old with COVID-19, enrolled during active disease.

The CDR3 bases are TGTGCCAGCAGCCAGGGACAGAGGCGATCACCCCTCCACTTT. Protein sequence: CASSQGQRRSPLHF. The chain has TRBV7-9 and TRBJ1-6; 7 bases align to TRBD1. The CDR3 is made up of 14 amino acids. Germline CDR1 SEHNR, CDR2 FQNEAQ (reference sequence). Trimming cost V 5 bases and J 10 bases; bases outside gene matches: 8.

The chain links TRBV30 to TRBJ2-2, with D maybe TRBD1 (6 bases). The germline gives CDR1 GTSNPN, CDR2 SVGIG (reference sequence). V lost 7 bases and J 5 bases, leaving 14 bases between the germline ends. The CDR3 has 13 residues. This chain's CDR3 is CAFRDKLTGELFF. The CDR3 nucleotides read TGTGCCTTCCGGGACAAACTTACCGGGGAGCTGTTTTTT.

Only a few counts were recorded for this clone. V and J are TRBV5-1 and TRBJ1-1; D is uncertain. This CDR3 is built from 14 residues. Looked up from germline, CDR1 is SGHRS and CDR2 is YFSETQ. V was trimmed by 1 base and J by 4 bases, leaving 11 bases between them. Here the CDR3 DNA reads TGCGCCAGCAGCTTGATGGGGAGTTCCACTGAAGCTTTCTTT. Translated, it gives CASSLMGSSTEAFF.

V gene TRBV5-4 combines with J gene TRBJ2-2, with 13 bases that match TRBD2. V shed 6 bases and J 0 bases; nucleotides not matched to a gene: 5. The CDR3 contains 17 residues. The germline V gene encodes CDR1 SGHNT and CDR2 YYREEE (reference sequence). Here the CDR3 reads CASTPTSGRANTGELFF. The CDR3 DNA follows: TGTGCCAGCACCCCAACTAGCGGGAGGGCGAACACCGGGGAGCTGTTTTTT.

The rearrangement uses TRBV19 and TRBJ2-7, with TRBD1 matching 8 bases. With 9 bases clipped from V and 1 base from J, the junction kept 5 bases outside the gene matches. The CDR3 extends over 13 amino acids. Germline CDR1 LNHDA, CDR2 SQIVND (reference sequence). CDR3 DNA: TGTGCCAGCGGGACAGGAATATCCTACGAGCAGTACTTC. This gives the protein CASGTGISYEQYF.

This chain connects TRBV13 to TRBJ2-1; D may be TRBD2 (6 bases). The CDR3 sequence is 16 residues long. Germline lookup yields CDR1 PRHDT and CDR2 FYEKMQ (reference sequence). Trimming took off 5 bases at V and 1 base at J, with 15 bases between the two ends. CDR3 bases: TGTGCCAGCAGCCCCCCGGGGCTAGCGTCCTACAATGAGCAGTTCTTC. This sequence encodes CASSPPGLASYNEQFF.

This chain uses TRBV5-1 with TRBJ1-1, with D maybe TRBD1 (6 bases). Trimming cost V 2 bases and J 1 base, with 9 bases left between them. The V gene's germline CDR1 is SGHRS and CDR2 YFSETQ. CDR3 length equals 14 residues. For the CDR3, the DNA is TGCGCCAGCAGCTTAGACAGGCAGAACACTGAAGCTTTCTTT. Amino acids: CASSLDRQNTEAFF. Variable domain in full (rest from reference TRBV5-1 and TRBJ1-1): KAGVTQTPRYLIKTRGQQVTLSCSPISGHRSVSWYQQTPGQGLQFLFEYFSETQRNKGNFPGRFSGRQFSNSRSEMNVSTLELGDSALYLCASSLDRQNTEAFFGQGTRLTVV.